What follows is one T cell receptor (beta chain) and its context. These data belong to a study of blood T cell repertoires in COVID-19. The CDR3 contains 14 residues. V lost 5 bases and J 4 bases, leaving 15 bases between the germline ends. Germline V gene data show CDR1 as SGHRS and CDR2 as YFSETQ. Sequencing used immunoSEQ multiplex PCR; TCRdb keeps in-frame clones, though not all of them. The sample consists of under 250,000 clones, 84% of them appearing once. Material: peripheral blood. The rearrangement joins TRBV5-1 to TRBJ1-2, with no clear D. The source of this sequence is a man in his fifties with acute or convalescent COVID-19. DNA of the CDR3: TGCGCCAGCAGTCCAACACTTTCAGGCTATGGCTACACCTTC. It translates to CASSPTLSGYGYTF.